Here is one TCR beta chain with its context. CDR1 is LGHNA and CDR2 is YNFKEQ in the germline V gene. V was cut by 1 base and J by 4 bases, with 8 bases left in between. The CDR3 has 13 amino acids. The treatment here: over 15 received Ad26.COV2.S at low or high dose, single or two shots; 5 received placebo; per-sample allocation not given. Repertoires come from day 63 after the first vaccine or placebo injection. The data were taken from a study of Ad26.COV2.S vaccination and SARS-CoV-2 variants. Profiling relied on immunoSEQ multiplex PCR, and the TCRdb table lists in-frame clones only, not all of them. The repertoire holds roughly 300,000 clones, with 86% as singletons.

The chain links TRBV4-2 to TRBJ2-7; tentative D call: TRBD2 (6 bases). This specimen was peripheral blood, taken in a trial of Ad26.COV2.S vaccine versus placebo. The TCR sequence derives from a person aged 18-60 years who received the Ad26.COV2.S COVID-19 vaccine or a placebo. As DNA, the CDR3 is TGTGCCAGCAGCCAAGCCGGACTATACGAGCAGTACTTC. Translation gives CASSQAGLYEQYF.